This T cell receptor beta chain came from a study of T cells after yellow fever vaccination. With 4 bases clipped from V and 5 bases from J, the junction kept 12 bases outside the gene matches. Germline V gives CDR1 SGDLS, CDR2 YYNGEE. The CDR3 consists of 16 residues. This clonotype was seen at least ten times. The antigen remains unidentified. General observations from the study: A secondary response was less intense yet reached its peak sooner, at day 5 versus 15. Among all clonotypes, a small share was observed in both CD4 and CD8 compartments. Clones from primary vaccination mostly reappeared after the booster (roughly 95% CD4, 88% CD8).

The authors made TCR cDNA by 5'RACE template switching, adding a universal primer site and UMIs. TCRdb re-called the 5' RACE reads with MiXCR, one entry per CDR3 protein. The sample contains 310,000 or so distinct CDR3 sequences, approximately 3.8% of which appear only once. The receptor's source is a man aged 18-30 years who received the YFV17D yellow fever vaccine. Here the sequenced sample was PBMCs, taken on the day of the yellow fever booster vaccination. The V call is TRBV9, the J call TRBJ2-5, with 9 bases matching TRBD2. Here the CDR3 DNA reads TGTGCCAGCAGCTCCTATAGCGGGGGCCCCGCGGAGACCCAGTACTTC. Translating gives CASSSYSGGPAETQYF.